This T cell receptor beta chain derives from a study of cytomegalovirus exposure and HLA in healthy donors. Study-wide points: Being indistinguishable, some V segments were excluded, TRBV6-2 and TRBV6-3 among them.

V lost 5 bases and J lost 3; bases outside the gene matches: 8. The germline gives CDR1 SNHLY, CDR2 FYNNEI. CDR3 size: 15 residues. A multiplex PCR was run with 60 Vbeta primers and 13 Jbeta primers. Authors' data handling: A later analysis tallied 65 million to 85 million unique TCR beta chains, some 12 million of them shared. Only in-frame clones appear in the TCRdb table, and some are missing; sequencing was by immunoSEQ multiplex PCR. For V, J and clone size, that table is used; D and trimming come from the DNA. The data contain under 250,000 clones, approximately 78% of them singletons. Of note for this clone: Its antigen is unknown.

The rearrangement joins TRBV2 to TRBJ2-7; 9 nucleotides match TRBD2. The TCR comes from a middle-aged woman in good health and CMV-seronegative. The sequenced sample was PBMCs. The CDR3 spells CASSPMGLADYEQYF. Here the CDR3 DNA reads TGTGCCAGCAGTCCGATGGGACTAGCAGACTACGAGCAGTACTTC.